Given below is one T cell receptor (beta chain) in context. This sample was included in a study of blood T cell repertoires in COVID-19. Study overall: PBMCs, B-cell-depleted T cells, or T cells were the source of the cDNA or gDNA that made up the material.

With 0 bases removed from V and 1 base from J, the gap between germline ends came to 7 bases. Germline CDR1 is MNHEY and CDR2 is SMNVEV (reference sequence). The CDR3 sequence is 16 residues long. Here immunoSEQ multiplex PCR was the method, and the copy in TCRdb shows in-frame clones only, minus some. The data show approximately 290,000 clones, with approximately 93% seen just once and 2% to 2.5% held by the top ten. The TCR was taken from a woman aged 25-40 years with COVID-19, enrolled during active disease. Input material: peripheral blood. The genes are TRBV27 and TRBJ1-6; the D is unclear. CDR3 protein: CASSLSRQSYNSPLHF. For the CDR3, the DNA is TGTGCCAGCAGTTTATCGAGGCAGTCCTATAATTCACCCCTCCACTTT.